Sequencing of this T cell receptor beta chain was carried out in a study of CD8 T cells in ankylosing spondylitis. Study conclusions and caveats: CD8+ by phenotype, disease-linked clones were relatively rare in peripheral blood. Fewer than ten highly homologous variants made up a TCR beta motif that seemed to typify ankylosing spondylitis blood. In the blood and synovial fluid of reactive arthritis, some motif variants had been previously reported.

In germline, CDR1 is MDHEN, CDR2 SYDVKM. The CDR3 extends over 15 amino acids. Unmatched junction bases numbered 7, after V lost 5 bases and J lost 5 bases. Each TCR beta library was made by quantitative 5'-RACE that incorporated molecular barcodes. MiXCR, run by TCRdb on the 5' RACE reads, gives a single entry per CDR3 protein. The table lists approximately 300,000 distinct CDR3 sequences, around 7.6% of them singletons. The sample holds a few counts of this clonotype. The target antigen is unknown. Sequencing was performed on blood, either unsorted or a sorted T cell fraction (not recorded which). This clonotype was sampled from a male donor with ankylosing spondylitis. This chain joins TRBV28 and TRBJ2-2; TRBD1 agrees at 8 bases. CDR3 coding DNA: TGTGCCAGCAGTCCACAGGGGGTGGGGACCGGGGAGCTGTTTTTT. This gives the protein CASSPQGVGTGELFF.